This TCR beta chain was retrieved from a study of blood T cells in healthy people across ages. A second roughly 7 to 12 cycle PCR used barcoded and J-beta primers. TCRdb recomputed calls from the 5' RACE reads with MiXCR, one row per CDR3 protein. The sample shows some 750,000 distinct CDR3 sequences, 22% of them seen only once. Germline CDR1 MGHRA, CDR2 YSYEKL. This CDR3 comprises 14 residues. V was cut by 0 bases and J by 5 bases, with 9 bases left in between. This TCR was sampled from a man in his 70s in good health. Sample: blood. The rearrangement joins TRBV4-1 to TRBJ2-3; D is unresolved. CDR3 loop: CASSQDQELDTQYF. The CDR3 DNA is TGCGCCAGCAGCCAAGATCAGGAGCTAGATACGCAGTATTTT.